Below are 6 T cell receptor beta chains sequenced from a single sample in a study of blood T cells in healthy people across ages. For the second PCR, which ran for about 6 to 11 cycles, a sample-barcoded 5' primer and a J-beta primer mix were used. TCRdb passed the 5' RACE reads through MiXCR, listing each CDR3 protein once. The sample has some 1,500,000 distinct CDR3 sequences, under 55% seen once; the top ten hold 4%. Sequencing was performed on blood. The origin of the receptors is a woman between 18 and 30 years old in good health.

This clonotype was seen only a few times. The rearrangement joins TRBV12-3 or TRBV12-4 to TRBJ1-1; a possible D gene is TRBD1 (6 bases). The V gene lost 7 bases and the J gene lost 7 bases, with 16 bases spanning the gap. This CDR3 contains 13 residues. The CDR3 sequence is CASTLGAELEAFF. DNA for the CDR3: TGTGCCAGCACCCTGGGGGCAGAGCTTGAAGCTTTCTTT.

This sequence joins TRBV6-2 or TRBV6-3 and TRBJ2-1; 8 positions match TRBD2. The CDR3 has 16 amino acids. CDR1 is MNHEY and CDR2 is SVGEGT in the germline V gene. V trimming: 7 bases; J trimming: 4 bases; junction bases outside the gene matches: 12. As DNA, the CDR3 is TGTGCCAGCATACCGGGACTAGGTATAAGGTACAATGAGCAGTTCTTC. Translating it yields CASIPGLGIRYNEQFF.

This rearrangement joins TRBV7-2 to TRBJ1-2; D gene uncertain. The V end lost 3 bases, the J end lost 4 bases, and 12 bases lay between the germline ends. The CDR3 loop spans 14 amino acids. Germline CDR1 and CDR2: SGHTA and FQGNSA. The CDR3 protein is CASSFRRRGYGYTF. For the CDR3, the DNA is TGTGCCAGCAGCTTTCGGAGGCGAGGCTATGGCTACACCTTC. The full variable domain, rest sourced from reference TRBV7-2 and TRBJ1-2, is GAGVSQSPSNKVTEKGKDVELRCDPISGHTALYWYRQSLGQGLEFLIYFQGNSAPDKSGLPSDRFSAERTGGSVSTLTIQRTQQEDSAVYLCASSFRRRGYGYTFGSGTRLTVV.

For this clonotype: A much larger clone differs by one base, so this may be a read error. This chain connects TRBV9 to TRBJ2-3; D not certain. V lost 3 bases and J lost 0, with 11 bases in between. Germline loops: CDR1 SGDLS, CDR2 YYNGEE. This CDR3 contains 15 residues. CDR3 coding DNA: TGTGCCAGCAGCGCGGCTTCTCCTAGCACAGATACGCAGTATTTT. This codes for CASSAASPSTDTQYF. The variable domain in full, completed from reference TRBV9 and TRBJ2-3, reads DSGVTQTPKHLITATGQRVTLRCSPRSGDLSVYWYQQSLDQGLQFLIQYYNGEERAKGNILERFSAQQFPDLHSELNLSSLELGDSALYFCASSAASPSTDTQYFGPGTRLTVL.

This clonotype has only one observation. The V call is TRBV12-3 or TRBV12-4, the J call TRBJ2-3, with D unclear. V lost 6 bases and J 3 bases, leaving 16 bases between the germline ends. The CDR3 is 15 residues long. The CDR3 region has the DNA TGTGCCAGCAGCCCACCCCCCACAGAGACAGATACGCAGTATTTT. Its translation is CASSPPPTETDTQYF.

CDR3 sequence: CASSLLGQDTQYF. The CDR3 DNA reads TGTGCCAGCAGCCTCCTGGGGCAAGATACGCAGTATTTT. The chain uses TRBV7-9 and TRBJ2-3; weak D call: TRBD1 (5 bases). The germline V gene has CDR1 SEHNR and CDR2 FQNEAQ (reference sequence). Trimming removed 5 bases from V and 5 bases from J, with 11 bases in between. The CDR3 spans 13 residues.